This T cell receptor beta chain was documented in a study of T cell changes during pregnancy in multiple sclerosis. V shed 0 bases and J shed 2 bases, with 11 bases lying between them. The CDR3 has 16 amino acids. The germline V gene encodes CDR1 LNHNV and CDR2 YYDKDF (reference sequence). Measured with immunoSEQ multiplex PCR; TCRdb has only the in-frame clones, and not every one. Of tens of thousands of clones detected, approximately 90% appear once; the ten largest clones hold around 1.8%. This sequence joins TRBV15 and TRBJ1-5, with unresolved D. Source: peripheral blood, taken in the first trimester of pregnancy. This TCR was recovered from a female donor in good health, enrolled as a control in a pregnancy study. The CDR3 sequence: CATSRDWAAGNQPQHF. The CDR3 region has the DNA TGTGCCACCAGCAGAGATTGGGCTGCCGGCAATCAGCCCCAGCATTTT.